This is a list of T cell receptor beta chains from one sample in a study of blood T cell repertoires in COVID-19. Clones were sequenced by immunoSEQ multiplex PCR, and TCRdb holds only the in-frame ones, with some missing. This sample has about 75,000 clones; 88% occur once, and the top ten carry under 25%. The sample consisted of peripheral blood. The receptors derive from a human donor in a cohort sampled during active COVID-19. CDR3s include the opening cysteine and the closing phenylalanine or tryptophan. Fields, in order: clone size, D gene, J gene, V gene, CDR3 DNA, CDR3 protein. D genes are given only for firm matches. Size is stated for part of the rows, as once, few or many counts, or as a class when the clone is expanded.

NA,NA,TRBJ2-7,TRBV2,TGTGCCAGCAAGGGACAATCCTACGAGCAGTACTTC,CASKGQSYEQYF
NA,TRBD2,TRBJ2-3,TRBV10-1,TGCGCCAGCAGTGAGCGACTAGCGGGAGGGCGGGATACGCAGTATTTT,CASSERLAGGRDTQYF
once,TRBD2,TRBJ2-3,TRBV7-2,TGTGCCAGCAGCCCGGGACTAGCGGGGGGTGCAGATACGCAGTATTTT,CASSPGLAGGADTQYF
NA,TRBD2,TRBJ2-2,TRBV29-1,TGCAGCGTTGATTCCCCGGCTAGCGGGAAATACACCGGGGAGCTGTTTTTT,CSVDSPASGKYTGELFF
NA,NA,TRBJ2-5,TRBV12-3/TRBV12-4,TGTGCCAGCAGCCCCGGGGAGACCCAGTACTTC,CASSPGETQYF
NA,NA,TRBJ1-1,TRBV28,TGTGCCAGCAATGCGGCGAACACTGAAGCTTTCTTT,CASNAANTEAFF
NA,NA,TRBJ2-5,TRBV19,TGTGCCAGTAGTTCCGGTCGGGGGAACCAAGAGACCCAGTACTTC,CASSSGRGNQETQYF
NA,NA,TRBJ1-2,TRBV4-1,TGCGCCAGCAGCCAAGAAACGGGTCCTAACTATGGCTACACCTTC,CASSQETGPNYGYTF
NA,TRBD1,TRBJ2-4,TRBV19,TGTGCCAGTAGTGTCCACAGGGGAGAGGGTACGGACATTCAGTACTTC,CASSVHRGEGTDIQYF
NA,TRBD1,TRBJ1-2,TRBV5-4,TGTGCCAGCAGCCAGGCCGGGACAGGGTCTAACTATGGCTACACCTTC,CASSQAGTGSNYGYTF
NA,TRBD1,TRBJ2-2,TRBV5-4,TGTGCCAGCACCTCGGGGACAGCGAACACCGGGGAGCTGTTTTTT,CASTSGTANTGELFF
NA,NA,TRBJ1-2,TRBV12-3/TRBV12-4,TGTGCCAGCAGTTTAGACAGGAACAATGGCTACACCTTC,CASSLDRNNGYTF
NA,NA,TRBJ2-1,TRBV4-1,TGCGCCAGCAGCCAAGTGTCCGGGGTTGATGAGCAGTTCTTC,CASSQVSGVDEQFF
NA,TRBD1,TRBJ1-2,TRBV10-2,TGCGCCAGGTCCAGGGGGCACTGTGGCTACACCTTC,CARSRGHCGYTF
NA,NA,TRBJ2-4,TRBV6-5,TGTGCCAGCAGTAGCAGGGGAAGTGGGTACATTCAGTACTTC,CASSSRGSGYIQYF
NA,NA,TRBJ1-4,TRBV20-1,TGCAGTGCTCCCTATAATAAGCTGTTTTTT,CSAPYNKLFF
NA,NA,TRBJ1-2,TRBV19,TGTGCCAGTAGTATAACAGCACGTACTAACTATGGCTACACCTTC,CASSITARTNYGYTF
NA,NA,TRBJ2-2,TRBV18,TGTGCCAGCTCAGACACAGCGAACACCGGGGAGCTGTTTTTT,CASSDTANTGELFF
NA,TRBD2,TRBJ2-4,TRBV11-2,TGTGCCAGCAGCTTAGACCTGGGACTAGCGGTAGCCAAAAACATTCAGTACTTC,CASSLDLGLAVAKNIQYF
NA,NA,TRBJ1-2,TRBV10-3,TGTGCCATCAGTGAGTTACAGGCCTCAAACTATGGCTACACCTTC,CAISELQASNYGYTF
NA,NA,TRBJ1-1,TRBV5-8,TGTGCCAGCAGCTTGGGCAGGAGGAGAGCGCGAGCTTTCTTT,CASSLGRRRARAFF
NA,TRBD1,TRBJ1-2,TRBV18,TGTGCCAGCTCAGCCTCACAGGGGGAGCATGGCTACACCTTC,CASSASQGEHGYTF
few,TRBD2,TRBJ2-2,TRBV7-9,TGTGCCAGCAGCTTTAGCGGGAGAAGCGGGGAGCTGTTTTTT,CASSFSGRSGELFF
once,NA,TRBJ1-2,TRBV7-2,TGTGCCAGCAGCCGCAGGGAATTCGGCTATGGCTACACCTTC,CASSRREFGYGYTF
NA,TRBD1,TRBJ1-2,TRBV29-1,TGCAGCGTTGAGAAGGGACAGGCCCCCGGAGGCTACACCTTC,CSVEKGQAPGGYTF
NA,TRBD2,TRBJ2-3,TRBV5-4,TGTGCCTGCCAGTGGACCAGCGGGGGGAGAGATACGCAGTATTTT,CACQWTSGGRDTQYF
NA,NA,TRBJ2-2,TRBV10-2,TGCGCCAGCAGTGAGAGTTCCGGGACAACCATCGGGGAGCTGTTTTTT,CASSESSGTTIGELFF